These 4 T cell receptor beta chains were sequenced from one sample in a study of T-cell memory formation after mild COVID-19. TCRdb used MiXCR to reprocess the 5' RACE reads, holding one entry per CDR3 protein. This sample has about 390,000 distinct CDR3 sequences; approximately 15% occur once, and the top ten carry around a fifth. The sequencing input was PBMCs or a T cell subset sorted from them (not recorded which). The receptors were sampled from a man aged 18 to 30 who had mild COVID-19 (a few samples of this study predate the infection). Cell type and time point are not known.

This clonotype was counted at least ten times. The genes are TRBV4-1 and TRBJ2-7; D assignment may be TRBD1 or TRBD2 (5 bases each). The CDR3 is 15 residues long. The germline V gene encodes CDR1 MGHRA and CDR2 YSYEKL. V was trimmed by 4 bases and J by 3 bases, leaving 16 bases between them. CDR3 region: CASSRDQNLGYEQYF. The CDR3 bases are TGCGCCAGCAGCCGGGACCAAAACTTAGGCTACGAGCAGTACTTC.

The chain couples TRBV2 to TRBJ1-2; 7 nucleotides line up with TRBD1. The CDR3 loop spans 13 amino acids. Germline lookup yields CDR1 SNHLY and CDR2 FYNNEI. J gave up 3 bases and V 9 bases, and 7 bases lay outside the gene matches. The CDR3 loop is CARHRGTDYGYTF. For the CDR3, the DNA is TGTGCCAGACATCGGGGGACAGACTATGGCTACACCTTC. Full variable domain (rest looked up from reference TRBV2 and TRBJ1-2): EPEVTQTPSHQVTQMGQEVILRCVPISNHLYFYWYRQILGQKVEFLVSFYNNEISEKSEIFDDQFSVERPDGSNFTLKIRSTKLEDSAMYFCARHRGTDYGYTFGSGTRLTVV.

The sample holds a few counts of this clonotype. The chain joins TRBV12-3 or TRBV12-4 to TRBJ1-1; a possible D gene is TRBD1 (5 bases). The CDR3 is 11 residues long. The ends were cut back, 7 bases at V and 6 bases at J, with 9 bases in the middle. This CDR3 is CASIQGPEAFF. The CDR3 bases are TGTGCCAGCATTCAGGGTCCTGAAGCTTTCTTT.

V is TRBV5-1 and J is TRBJ2-5; D call uncertain. Germline loops: CDR1 SGHRS, CDR2 YFSETQ. The CDR3 consists of 12 residues. The V end was cut by 8 bases, the J end by 0 bases, with 8 bases between. CDR3 bases: TGCGCCAGTCACCAGTACCAAGAGACCCAGTACTTC. It is translated as CASHQYQETQYF.